This TCR beta chain was recovered during a study of control samples from healthy donors and cancer patients (dated by TCRdb to about 2020). The library was obtained by the immunoSEQ multiplex PCR assay. TCRdb limited this immuneACCESS table to in-frame rearrangements with V and J called. A share of clones is missing; checked studies link under half to unresolved V genes, and the rest is unexplained. The sample table shows roughly 100,000 clones, and roughly 90% are seen once. The ten largest clonotypes hold 19% of the sample. Regarding this clone: Its antigen is unknown. Base qualities are missing; no much larger clone stands one base away.

CDR1 and CDR2 are drawn from the germline V gene: MNHEY, SVGAGI. Counted from cysteine to phenylalanine, this CDR3 has 15 amino acids. Just the 45-base CDR3 DNA is kept, in frame starting at base 1. At the junction V is shortened by 2 bases and J by 1 base, with 11 bases in between. This clonotype originated in a man in his 60s with lung cancer. The rearranged segments are TRBV6-5 and TRBJ1-1; there is no confident call for the D gene. Source material: PBMCs. The CDR3 region has the sequence CASSYKAPPNTEAFF. The DNA is as follows: TGTGCCAGCAGTTACAAGGCGCCTCCGAACACTGAAGCTTTCTTT.